The rows below give T cell receptor beta chains drawn from one sample of a study of T cells in Graves' hyperthyroidism and ophthalmopathy. MiXCR was run by TCRdb on the multiplex PCR reads, yielding one entry per CDR3 protein. The sample records 360,000 or so distinct CDR3 sequences, less than 20% being singletons. Sequencing was performed on blood. All receptors derive from a woman aged 40-49 years with Graves' ophthalmopathy. The CDR3 runs from the conserved cysteine through the conserved F or W. The D gene is left open where the match is weak. Where a row states a size, it is once, few, many or the class of an expanded clone; other rows omit it.

d_call clone_size j_call v_call cdr3_nt cdr3_aa
TRBD1 many TRBJ1-5 TRBV25-1 TGTGCCAGCAGTGAAGGGGACAGCCATCAGCCCCAGCATTTT CASSEGDSHQPQHF
TRBD2 . TRBJ2-5 TRBV3-1 TGTGCCAGCAGACCCAAGGTACTAGCGGGGGAGACCCAGTACTTC CASRPKVLAGETQYF
TRBD2 many TRBJ2-7 TRBV10-3 TGTGCCATCAGTGTTTGGGGTAGCGGGCGCTACGAGCAGTACTTC CAISVWGSGRYEQYF
. many TRBJ2-5 TRBV15 TGTGCCACCAGCAGAGCTAGTTCCGTACAAGAGACCCAGTACTTC CATSRASSVQETQYF
. . TRBJ1-1 TRBV7-9 TGTGCCAGCAGCTTCACAGGGACCGGGGCGGCTTTCTTT CASSFTGTGAAFF
TRBD1 . TRBJ1-1 TRBV2 TGTGCCAGCAATTCCGGGACAGGGGGCACTGAAGCTTTCTTT CASNSGTGGTEAFF
. many TRBJ2-7 TRBV2 TGTGCCAGCATAAAGGACTTGTGGACCTACGAGCAGTACTTC CASIKDLWTYEQYF
. many TRBJ1-3 TRBV6-5 TGTGCCAGCAGTTACTCTCCAGGGTCGGGAGGAAACACCATATATTTT CASSYSPGSGGNTIYF
TRBD1 many TRBJ2-3 TRBV11-2 TGTGCCAGCGGCCGACAGGGAGTCAAAGATACGCAGTATTTT CASGRQGVKDTQYF
. many TRBJ1-1 TRBV15 TGTGCCACCAGCACTTTAAACACTGAAGCTTTCTTT CATSTLNTEAFF
TRBD1 few TRBJ1-2 TRBV9 TGTGCCAGCAGCGGCGGACAGGGGGACTTGTATGGCTACACCTTC CASSGGQGDLYGYTF
. many TRBJ2-7 TRBV29-1 TGCAGCGTTGTAGGCCAGGGCATCTACGAGCAGTACTTC CSVVGQGIYEQYF
. many TRBJ1-1 TRBV28 TGTGCCAGCAGTCCGACAGCGATGGGTTCGCGGGCTTTCTTT CASSPTAMGSRAFF
. . TRBJ1-5 TRBV2 TGTGCCAGCACCAAGGCCCCAGGATCCAATCAGCCCCAGCATTTT CASTKAPGSNQPQHF
. once TRBJ1-1 TRBV4-2 TGTGCCAGCAGCAGAGGTCGACAGGAGAGCACTGAAGCTTTCTTT CASSRGRQESTEAFF
TRBD1 many TRBJ1-1 TRBV20-1 TGCAGTGCTGGACAGGGGACCCCTGAAGCTTTCTTT CSAGQGTPEAFF
. . TRBJ1-1 TRBV27 TGTGCCAGCAGCGCCGCCACAGAGAACACTGAAGCTTTCTTT CASSAATENTEAFF
TRBD1 many TRBJ2-7 TRBV7-9 TGTGCCAGCAGCACCGACAGGGGGCGAACCTACGAGCAGTACTTC CASSTDRGRTYEQYF
TRBD2 many TRBJ2-5 TRBV5-5 TGTGCCAGCAGCTTGAGCGGGGTTAGGACCCAGTACTTC CASSLSGVRTQYF
. few TRBJ2-2 TRBV3-1 TGTGCCAGCAGCCAAGGGGCACAGGGCCACACCGGGGAGCTGTTTTTT CASSQGAQGHTGELFF
. many TRBJ2-5 TRBV25-1 TGTGCCAGCAGTGAAGAGGGGGTGGGTGAGACCCAGTACTTC CASSEEGVGETQYF
. many TRBJ1-1 TRBV2 TGTGCCAGCAGTGAAGCGCTTGCTGAAGCTTTCTTT CASSEALAEAFF
TRBD2 many TRBJ2-5 TRBV7-2 TGTGCCAGCAGCCCCGGTGTTAGCGGGCCAGAGACCCAGTACTTC CASSPGVSGPETQYF
. . TRBJ1-2 TRBV4-1 TGCGCCAGCAGCCAAGAGACGTTTTCAGGTGGCTACACCTTC CASSQETFSGGYTF
. many TRBJ2-2 TRBV14 TGTGCCAGCAGCGTCTCACGCGCCGGGGAGCTGTTTTTT CASSVSRAGELFF
. many TRBJ1-1 TRBV28 TGTGCCAGCAGTCCTTTGGGGGGGCGACAAGAAGCTTTCTTT CASSPLGGRQEAFF
. . TRBJ1-5 TRBV19 TGTGCCAGTAGCAATTACATGAATCAGCCCCAGCATTTT CASSNYMNQPQHF
. . TRBJ2-2 TRBV7-2 TGTGCCAGCAGCTTAGCCACTAGTTTCGGCACCGGGGAGCTGTTTTTT CASSLATSFGTGELFF
. . TRBJ1-1 TRBV12-3/TRBV12-4 TGTGCCAGCACCCCTCGGCAGGGAGCCAGTGAAGCTTTCTTT CASTPRQGASEAFF
TRBD1 many TRBJ1-2 TRBV12-3/TRBV12-4 TGTGCCAGCAGGTCAGGGGGTTATTTGGGCTACACCTTC CASRSGGYLGYTF
TRBD1 many TRBJ2-7 TRBV5-1 TGCGCCAGCAGCAGCCAGACCGGGACAGGGGGCGAGCAGTACTTC CASSSQTGTGGEQYF
. many TRBJ2-2 TRBV6-2/TRBV6-3 TGTGCCAGCAGTTGGGGACCCCCCACCGGGGAGCTGTTTTTT CASSWGPPTGELFF
. . TRBJ1-5 TRBV15 TGTGCCACCAGCAGAGATATTTCAGGGTCAGGTCAGCCCCAGCATTTT CATSRDISGSGQPQHF
. many TRBJ2-2 TRBV6-2/TRBV6-3 TGTGCCAGCAGTTTCCGATGGGGGGCTGCCGGGGAGCTGTTTTTT CASSFRWGAAGELFF
. . TRBJ1-2 TRBV28 TGTGCCAGCAGTCTAAGTTTTAGTGGCTACACCTTC CASSLSFSGYTF
. few TRBJ1-2 TRBV28 TGTGCCAGCAGTTTAGACGGGAGGAATTATGGCTACACCTTC CASSLDGRNYGYTF
. many TRBJ2-7 TRBV6-1 TGTGCCAGCAGTGAAGCTAGCGGCTTAAACTACGAGCAGTACTTC CASSEASGLNYEQYF
. many TRBJ2-7 TRBV30 TGTGCCTGGAGTGGGGGGGCGGATGGGAAAAACTACGAGCAGTACTTC CAWSGGADGKNYEQYF
. many TRBJ2-7 TRBV11-2 TGTGCCAGCAGCTTAGGTAGCAAGTCGGGGGCCCAAACCTACGAGCAGTACTTC CASSLGSKSGAQTYEQYF
. . TRBJ1-2 TRBV18 TGTGCCAGCTCGCCGGGACCGAGACAGAACTATGGCTACACCTTC CASSPGPRQNYGYTF
. many TRBJ2-3 TRBV12-3/TRBV12-4 TGTGCCAGCAGCAAGGGCCCAGATACGCAGTATTTT CASSKGPDTQYF
. few TRBJ1-6 TRBV5-1 TGCGCCAGCAGCTTGAATCTTCGGACGCTGGAGGGGTCACCCCTCCACTTT CASSLNLRTLEGSPLHF
TRBD1 . TRBJ2-7 TRBV6-2/TRBV6-3 TGTGCCAGCAGTTACGAGTGGTCCGGTGGACAGGGGGCCTACGAGCAGTACTTC CASSYEWSGGQGAYEQYF
. many TRBJ1-2 TRBV6-5 TGTGCCAGCAGTTATGATTTTAACTATGGCTACACCTTC CASSYDFNYGYTF
. . TRBJ1-2 TRBV20-1 TGCAGTGCTAGTTCGGGGAATTATGGCTACACCTTC CSASSGNYGYTF
TRBD1 many TRBJ2-7 TRBV5-1 TGCGCCAGCAGTGAAGGGACAGGGATAACCTACGAGCAGTACTTC CASSEGTGITYEQYF
. many TRBJ1-1 TRBV6-1 TGTGCCAGCACCTACGGTCTTGGCACTGAAGCTTTCTTT CASTYGLGTEAFF
TRBD2 many TRBJ2-2 TRBV7-3 TGTGCCAGCAGCCCGCCGGGGGGGGCCGGGGAGCTGTTTTTT CASSPPGGAGELFF
TRBD1 many TRBJ1-5 TRBV6-2/TRBV6-3 TGTGCCAGCAGTTACTCGACAGGGGGACAGCCCCAGCATTTT CASSYSTGGQPQHF
. many TRBJ2-2 TRBV12-5 TGTGCTAGTGGTTTGCCTACTAAACCGACAGAGACGAACACCGGGGAGCTGTTTTTT CASGLPTKPTETNTGELFF
. many TRBJ1-2 TRBV7-2 TGTGCCAGCAGCTTATACCCAGGGAGTAACTATGGCTACACCTTC CASSLYPGSNYGYTF
TRBD2 many TRBJ2-2 TRBV24-1 TGTGCCACCAGTGACCGTACTAGCGACTTGAACACCGGGGAGCTGTTTTTT CATSDRTSDLNTGELFF
. once TRBJ1-1 TRBV6-2/TRBV6-3 TGTGCCAGCACTCCGCTAGGCCAGCTTCGTAACGCTGAAGCTTACTTT CASTPLGQLRNAEAYF
. many TRBJ2-7 TRBV6-1 TGTGCCAGCAGTGACGCCTTGGACGGCGACGAGCAGTACTTC CASSDALDGDEQYF
TRBD1 few TRBJ1-1 TRBV28 TGTGCCAGCAGTTGGGGCGACAGGGTAGAAGCTTTCTTT CASSWGDRVEAFF
TRBD2 few TRBJ2-2 TRBV29-1 TGCAGCGTCTCCCTTTATAGCGGGAGCCTTAGAACCGGGGAGCTGTTTTTT CSVSLYSGSLRTGELFF
TRBD2 once TRBJ2-7 TRBV11-1 TGTGCCAGCAGCCGCCGGGGGGTAGCGGGAGTTGACGAGCAGTACTTC CASSRRGVAGVDEQYF
TRBD2 many TRBJ2-5 TRBV6-5 TGTGCCAGCAGTTATAGCTCTAGCGGCCTTCCCCGAGAGACCCAGTACTTC CASSYSSSGLPRETQYF
TRBD2 . TRBJ2-7 TRBV7-8 TGTGCCAGCAGCACGAGGACTAGCGGGGGGTTGTTATCCTACGAGCAGTACTTC CASSTRTSGGLLSYEQYF